This entry lists 29 T cell receptor beta chains sequenced from one sample in a study of T-cell reconstitution after alpha-beta-depleted transplantation in children. Construction of the TCRbeta library involved unique molecular identifiers. TCRdb re-called the PCR reads through MiXCR, storing one row per CDR3 protein. The sample records over 300,000 distinct CDR3 sequences, approximately 10% being singletons. Material: PBMCs from the stem cell graft donor, obtained from the stem cell graft. Receptors were obtained from a human donor who donated a stem cell graft to a child with acute lymphoblastic leukemia.

The chain employs TRBV4-3 and TRBJ2-4; D is undetermined. The CDR3 has 13 amino acids. Per germline, CDR1 LGHNA and CDR2 YSLEER. V was clipped by 2 bases and J by 6 bases, with 8 bases between them. The CDR3 bases are TGCGCCAGCAGCCAAAAGGGCGGAAACATTCAGTACTTC. Protein product: CASSQKGGNIQYF.

This clonotype was counted many times. This chain joins TRBV6-2 or TRBV6-3 and TRBJ2-4; D is ambiguous. The length of the CDR3 is 13 residues. The ends were cut back, 4 bases at V and 6 bases at J, with 10 bases in the middle. Germline loops: CDR1 MNHEY, CDR2 SVGEGT. The CDR3 reads CASSFQSGNIQYF. CDR3 in DNA: TGTGCCAGCAGTTTTCAGAGTGGAAACATTCAGTACTTC.

This chain joins TRBV5-5 and TRBJ2-1; D is uncertain. The CDR3 has 13 amino acids. The V and J ends lost 0 bases and 14 bases respectively, with 15 bases between them. CDR1 and CDR2 from the germline V gene are SGHKS and YYEKEE (reference sequence). CDR3 protein: CASSLAFGEQEFF. CDR3 DNA: TGTGCCAGCAGCTTGGCTTTCGGCGAGCAGGAGTTCTTC.

This clonotype has only a few counts. The chain links TRBV18 to TRBJ2-5, with no clear D. The V end lost 8 bases, the J end lost 0 bases, and 4 bases lay between the germline ends. The CDR3 sequence is 11 residues long. Germline V lookup: CDR1 KGHSH, CDR2 LQKENI. CDR3 loop: CASVYQETQYF. DNA of the CDR3: TGTGCCAGCGTGTACCAAGAGACCCAGTACTTC.

The chain uses TRBV20-1 and TRBJ2-1; 12 bases are a match to TRBD2. The CDR3 consists of 16 residues. The junction had 4 bases not matched to a gene; V was cut back by 0 bases and J by 4 bases. The germline CDR1 and CDR2 sequences are DFQATT and SNEGSKA (reference sequence). The CDR3: CSARDRLAGEYNEQFF. The CDR3 nucleotides are TGCAGTGCTAGAGACCGACTAGCGGGAGAGTACAATGAGCAGTTCTTC.

The chain recombines TRBV5-6 with TRBJ2-5; 7 nucleotides agree with TRBD1. Germline values: CDR1 SGHDT, CDR2 YYEEEE. After removal of 5 bases from V and 3 bases from J, the junction contained 7 bases not matched to a gene. The CDR3 has 14 residues. This CDR3 reads CASSRQGAEETQYF. Written as DNA, the CDR3 is TGTGCCAGCAGTCGACAGGGAGCGGAAGAGACCCAGTACTTC. Full variable domain (rest looked up from reference TRBV5-6 and TRBJ2-5): DAGVTQSPTHLIKTRGQQVTLRCSPKSGHDTVSWYQQALGQGPQFIFQYYEEEERQRGNFPDRFSGHQFPNYSSELNVNALLLGDSALYLCASSRQGAEETQYFGPGTRLLVL.

This clonotype was found a few times. V usage is TRBV29-1 and J usage is TRBJ2-1; 8 bases are shared with TRBD1. Unmatched junction bases numbered 5, after V lost 7 bases and J lost 0 bases. The CDR3 contains 14 residues. Per the germline V gene, CDR1 is SQVTM and CDR2 is ANQGSEA. In DNA, the CDR3 is TGCAGCGGGGGGACAGGTAGCTCCTACAATGAGCAGTTCTTC. The encoded protein is CSGGTGSSYNEQFF.

The chain recombines TRBV9 with TRBJ1-6, with TRBD1 identical over 10 bases. Germline CDR1 is SGDLS and CDR2 is YYNGEE. The CDR3 totals 17 residues. The ends lost 5 bases at V and 4 bases at J; junction bases unmatched: 9. CDR3 coding DNA: TGTGCCAGCAGAGTTGGACAGGGGGGAGTTTATAATTCACCCCTCCACTTT. This gives the protein CASRVGQGGVYNSPLHF.

This clonotype was detected only a few times. V is TRBV5-6 and J is TRBJ1-1, with D perhaps matching TRBD1 (6 bases). The CDR3 is made up of 15 amino acids. The germline V gene has CDR1 SGHDT and CDR2 YYEEEE. V was shortened by 1 base and J by 1 base, with 11 bases between the two germline ends. CDR3 loop: CASSLFGQPNTEAFF. DNA for the CDR3: TGTGCCAGCAGCTTGTTCGGACAGCCGAACACTGAAGCTTTCTTT.

The V and J genes are TRBV10-3 and TRBJ2-3, with 7 nucleotides matching TRBD2. J gave up 5 bases and V 11 bases, and 13 bases lay outside the gene matches. The CDR3 contains 14 residues. Germline V CDR1 and CDR2: ENHRY, SYGVKD. CDR3 sequence: CALSTAERGDTQYF. Here the CDR3 DNA reads TGTGCCTTATCAACAGCGGAGCGGGGAGATACGCAGTATTTT.

This clonotype has only a few counts. The CDR3 spells CAGARQRSADTQYF. The DNA of the CDR3 is TGTGCCGGCGCTCGGCAGCGTTCTGCTGATACGCAGTATTTT. V gene TRBV7-8 combines with J gene TRBJ2-3; D remains ambiguous. The CDR3 runs to 14 residues. CDR1 and CDR2 (germline): SGHVS, FQNEAQ. V was cut by 11 bases and J by 6 bases, with 21 bases left in between.

This clonotype came up a few times. This sequence joins TRBV7-9 and TRBJ2-7, with D perhaps matching TRBD1 (5 bases). V was trimmed by 2 bases and J by 1 base, leaving 12 bases between them. This CDR3 spans 15 amino acids. Germline CDR1 and CDR2: SEHNR and FQNEAQ (reference sequence). CDR3 nucleotide sequence: TGTGCCAGCAGCTTATTGACAGCGCATTCCTACGAGCAGTACTTC. This encodes CASSLLTAHSYEQYF.

This chain uses TRBV4-3 with TRBJ2-3; maybe TRBD1 (7 bases). CDR1 and CDR2 (germline): LGHNA, YSLEER. The V gene lost 2 bases and the J gene lost 4 bases, with 19 bases spanning the gap. This CDR3 spans 17 amino acids. The CDR3 sequence is CASSQLTGAGLADTQYF. For the CDR3, the DNA is TGCGCCAGCAGCCAACTAACAGGGGCGGGATTAGCAGATACGCAGTATTTT.

This clonotype was seen more than once but under ten times. This sequence joins TRBV4-1 and TRBJ2-3, with 14 nucleotides matching TRBD2. J gave up 1 base and V 6 bases, and 15 bases lay outside the gene matches. The CDR3 runs to 20 residues. Germline lookup yields CDR1 MGHRA and CDR2 YSYEKL. CDR3 in amino acids: CASRGKPGLAGERGTDTQYF. The CDR3 DNA is TGCGCCAGCAGGGGGAAACCGGGACTAGCGGGAGAGCGCGGCACAGATACGCAGTATTTT.

This clonotype appeared many times. The chain carries TRBV10-2 and TRBJ2-7, with D hard to call. CDR3 length: 13 amino acids. CDR1 and CDR2 (germline): WSHSY, SAAADI. V lost 3 bases to trimming and J lost 5 bases, with 11 bases between them. The CDR3 protein is CASSDVHGHEQYF. The DNA for the CDR3 is TGCGCCAGCAGTGATGTCCACGGCCACGAGCAGTACTTC.

The chain joins TRBV27 to TRBJ1-2, with D perhaps TRBD1 (5 bases). The length of the CDR3 is 14 residues. Germline V gives CDR1 MNHEY, CDR2 SMNVEV (reference sequence). The ends were cut back, 4 bases at V and 7 bases at J, with 16 bases in the middle. The CDR3 loop reads CASSSTGATSGYTF. The DNA of the CDR3 is TGTGCCAGCAGTTCAACCGGGGCGACCTCTGGCTACACCTTC.

The chain recombines TRBV7-2 with TRBJ2-3; D might be TRBD2 (6 bases). The germline V and J ends were trimmed by 6 bases and 2 bases, with 15 bases remaining between them. Germline V gene lookup returns CDR1 SGHTA and CDR2 FQGNSA. This CDR3 has 15 residues. The CDR3 is CASRALASPTDTQYF. In DNA, the CDR3 is TGTGCCAGCAGGGCCCTAGCGAGTCCCACAGATACGCAGTATTTT.

This clonotype has a count of ten or more. The V gene is TRBV7-2, the J gene TRBJ2-1, with 8 bases matching TRBD2. Germline V gives CDR1 SGHTA, CDR2 FQGNSA. This CDR3 region has 15 residues. The V gene end was trimmed by 7 bases and the J gene end by 0 bases; junction bases not matched to a gene: 5. CDR3 DNA: TGTGCCAGCACCTCCGGGACTAGCTCCTACAATGAGCAGTTCTTC. It is translated as CASTSGTSSYNEQFF.

This clonotype was observed a handful of times. V usage is TRBV5-1 and J usage is TRBJ2-2; TRBD1 matches 9 bases. This CDR3 comprises 16 residues. V shed 4 bases, J shed 9 bases, and the junction held 13 bases outside the gene matches. Germline CDR1 is SGHRS and CDR2 is YFSETQ. The CDR3 sequence is CASSHGQGSYRRELFF. The CDR3 nucleotides are TGCGCCAGCAGCCACGGACAGGGGAGCTATAGAAGGGAGCTGTTTTTT.

The chain combines TRBV20-1 with TRBJ2-1; maybe TRBD1 (5 bases). Looked up from germline, CDR1 is DFQATT and CDR2 is SNEGSKA (reference sequence). Trimming pared 4 bases from V and 4 bases from J, leaving 8 bases between. This CDR3 is built from 12 residues. This CDR3 is CSAMAGYNEQFF. The CDR3 DNA reads TGCAGTGCTATGGCAGGGTACAATGAGCAGTTCTTC.

This clonotype appeared many times. The CDR3 DNA follows: TGTGCCAGCAGCCTAGACAGGGAAAAACTGTTTTTT. Its protein product is CASSLDREKLFF. J is TRBJ1-4 and V is TRBV6-5; D may be TRBD1 (6 bases). Germline CDR1 MNHEY, CDR2 SVGAGI. The V end was cut by 6 bases, the J end by 8 bases, with 10 bases between. This CDR3 is built from 12 residues.

This clonotype has a handful of counts. V and J are TRBV24-1 and TRBJ2-7, with 12 bases aligning to TRBD2. The CDR3 totals 17 residues. Germline CDR1 and CDR2: KGHDR and SFDVKD. The ends lost 4 bases at V and 3 bases at J; junction bases unmatched: 9. The CDR3 nucleotides are TGTGCCACCAGTGAACGCCTAGCGGGAGGGCCATACTACGAGCAGTACTTC. This codes for CATSERLAGGPYYEQYF.

The CDR3 bases are TGTGCCAGCAGCTCGCCACTGGGGGCTGATGAGCAGTTCTTC. It yields the protein CASSSPLGADEQFF. V is TRBV7-9 and J is TRBJ2-1; possible D gene TRBD1, 6 bases. V shed 4 bases and J shed 8 bases, with 15 bases lying between them. Germline-derived CDR1 and CDR2 are SEHNR and FQNEAQ (reference sequence). The CDR3 spans 14 residues.

The chain carries TRBV4-1 and TRBJ2-1, with TRBD2 identical over 8 bases. The trim removed 4 bases at V and 2 bases at J, leaving 10 bases unmatched. This CDR3 spans 17 amino acids. Germline V CDR1 and CDR2: MGHRA, YSYEKL. The CDR3 loop reads CASSLTPGTRTYNEQFF. The CDR3 coding sequence is TGCGCCAGCAGCCTTACTCCCGGGACTAGGACCTACAATGAGCAGTTCTTC.

This clonotype was counted only a few times. A read error is possible here, since a much larger clone lies one base away. The V and J genes are TRBV7-3 and TRBJ1-1, with 7 bases fitting TRBD1. The CDR3 has 14 residues. V shed 3 bases, J shed 1 base, and the junction held 2 bases outside the gene matches. In germline, CDR1 is SGHTA, CDR2 FQGTGA. The CDR3 nucleotides are TGTGCCAGCAGCTTCGACAGGGAGAACACTGAAGCTTTCTTT. Its translation: CASSFDRENTEAFF. The variable domain in full, completed from reference TRBV7-3 and TRBJ1-1, reads GAGVSQTPSNKVTEKGKYVELRCDPISGHTALYWYRQSLGQGPEFLIYFQGTGAADDSGLPNDRFFAVRPEGSVSTLKIQRTERGDSAVYLCASSFDRENTEAFFGQGTRLTVV.

The J gene is TRBJ2-3, the V gene TRBV20-1; 9 bases align to TRBD2. V shed 3 bases, J shed 0 bases, and the junction held 7 bases outside the gene matches. CDR3 length: 16 amino acids. Germline V gene data show CDR1 as DFQATT and CDR2 as SNEGSKA (reference sequence). CDR3: CSASCLAGLSTDTQYF. DNA of the CDR3: TGCAGTGCTAGTTGCCTAGCGGGGTTGAGCACAGATACGCAGTATTTT.

The chain recombines TRBV3-1 with TRBJ2-1; 9 bases map to TRBD2. The CDR3 runs to 15 residues. Unmatched junction bases numbered 6, after V lost 1 base and J lost 8 bases. CDR1 and CDR2 (germline): LGHDT, YNNKEL (reference sequence). The CDR3 sequence is CASSQALAGSDEQFF. The CDR3 region has the DNA TGTGCCAGCAGCCAAGCTCTAGCGGGATCTGATGAGCAGTTCTTC.

The rearrangement uses TRBV6-5 and TRBJ2-3; TRBD2 matches 10 bases. The V gene end was trimmed by 2 bases and the J gene end by 1 base; junction bases not matched to a gene: 9. This CDR3 has 18 residues. Germline CDR1 is MNHEY and CDR2 is SVGAGI. CDR3 nucleotides: TGTGCCAGCAGTTACAGCGGGAGGGGGGGTTATGGCACAGATACGCAGTATTTT. Its protein product is CASSYSGRGGYGTDTQYF.

The chain couples TRBV18 to TRBJ2-1, with no clear D. Trimming stripped 0 bases from V and 3 bases from J, with 9 bases between. Per germline, CDR1 KGHSH and CDR2 LQKENI. This CDR3 has 15 amino acids. CDR3 loop: CASSPPSLGYNEQFF. For the CDR3, the DNA is TGTGCCAGCTCACCACCTAGCCTGGGCTACAATGAGCAGTTCTTC. The whole variable domain, remainder taken from reference TRBV18 and TRBJ2-1, is NAGVMQNPRHLVRRRGQEARLRCSPMKGHSHVYWYRQLPEEGLKFMVYLQKENIIDESGMPKERFSAEFPKEGPSILRIQQVVRGDSAAYFCASSPPSLGYNEQFFGPGTRLTVL.